This TCR beta chain was captured in a study of T cell responses to AZD1222 COVID-19 vaccine. Background on the study: Researchers grouped second doses given at about 4 or about 12 weeks into one pool.

The method was immunoSEQ multiplex PCR; TCRdb's version includes in-frame clones alone and lacks a portion of them. The sample holds 150,000 to 200,000 clones; roughly 92% are singletons and the top ten take around 1.7%. This CDR3 has 15 amino acids. V lost 1 base to trimming and J lost 6 bases, with 15 bases between them. CDR1 and CDR2 from the germline V gene are SGHAT and FQNNGV. Sample: peripheral blood, taken on day 0 of AZD1222 vaccination. The sequence was collected from an adult in good health. The chain links TRBV11-2 to TRBJ1-2; D call uncertain. The CDR3 region has the DNA TGTGCCAGCAGCTTAGTCGGTCATTCCACCGATGGCTACACCTTC. This encodes CASSLVGHSTDGYTF. The entire variable domain, with the rest obtained from reference TRBV11-2 and TRBJ1-2, is as follows: EAGVAQSPRYKIIEKRQSVAFWCNPISGHATLYWYQQILGQGPKLLIQFQNNGVVDDSQLPKDRFSAERLKGVDSTLKIQPAKLEDSAVYLCASSLVGHSTDGYTFGSGTRLTVV.